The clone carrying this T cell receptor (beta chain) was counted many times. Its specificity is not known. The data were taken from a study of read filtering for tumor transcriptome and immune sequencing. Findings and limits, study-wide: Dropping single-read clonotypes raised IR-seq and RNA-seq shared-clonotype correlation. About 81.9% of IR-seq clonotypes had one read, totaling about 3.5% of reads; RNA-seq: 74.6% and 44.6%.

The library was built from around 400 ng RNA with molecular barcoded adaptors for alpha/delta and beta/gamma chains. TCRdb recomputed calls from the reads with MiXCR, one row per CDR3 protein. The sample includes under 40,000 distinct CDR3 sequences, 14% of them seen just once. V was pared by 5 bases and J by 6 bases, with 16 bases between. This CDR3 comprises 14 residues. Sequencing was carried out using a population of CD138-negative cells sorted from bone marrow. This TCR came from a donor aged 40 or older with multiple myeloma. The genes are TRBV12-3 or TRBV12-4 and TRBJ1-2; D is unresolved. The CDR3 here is CASSDTVGYDGYTF. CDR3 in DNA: TGTGCCAGCAGTGATACAGTAGGCTATGATGGCTACACCTTC.